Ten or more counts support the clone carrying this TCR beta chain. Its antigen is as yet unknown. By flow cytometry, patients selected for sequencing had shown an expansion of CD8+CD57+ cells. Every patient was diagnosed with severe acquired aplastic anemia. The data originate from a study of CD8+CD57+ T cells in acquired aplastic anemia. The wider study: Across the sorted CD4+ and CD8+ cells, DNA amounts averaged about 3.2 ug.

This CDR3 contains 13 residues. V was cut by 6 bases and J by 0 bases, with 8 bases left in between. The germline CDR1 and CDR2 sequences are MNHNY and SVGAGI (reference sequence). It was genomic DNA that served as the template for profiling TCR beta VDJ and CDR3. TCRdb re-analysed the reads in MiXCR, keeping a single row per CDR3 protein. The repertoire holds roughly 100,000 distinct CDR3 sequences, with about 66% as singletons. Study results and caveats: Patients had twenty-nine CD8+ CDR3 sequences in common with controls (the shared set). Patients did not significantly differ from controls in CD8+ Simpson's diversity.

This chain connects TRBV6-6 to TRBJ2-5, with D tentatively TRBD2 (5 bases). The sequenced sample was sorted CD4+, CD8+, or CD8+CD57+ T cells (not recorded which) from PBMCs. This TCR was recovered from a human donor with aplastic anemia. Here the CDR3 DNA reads TGTGCCAGCAGATCGGGGTACCAAGAGACCCAGTACTTC. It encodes CASRSGYQETQYF.